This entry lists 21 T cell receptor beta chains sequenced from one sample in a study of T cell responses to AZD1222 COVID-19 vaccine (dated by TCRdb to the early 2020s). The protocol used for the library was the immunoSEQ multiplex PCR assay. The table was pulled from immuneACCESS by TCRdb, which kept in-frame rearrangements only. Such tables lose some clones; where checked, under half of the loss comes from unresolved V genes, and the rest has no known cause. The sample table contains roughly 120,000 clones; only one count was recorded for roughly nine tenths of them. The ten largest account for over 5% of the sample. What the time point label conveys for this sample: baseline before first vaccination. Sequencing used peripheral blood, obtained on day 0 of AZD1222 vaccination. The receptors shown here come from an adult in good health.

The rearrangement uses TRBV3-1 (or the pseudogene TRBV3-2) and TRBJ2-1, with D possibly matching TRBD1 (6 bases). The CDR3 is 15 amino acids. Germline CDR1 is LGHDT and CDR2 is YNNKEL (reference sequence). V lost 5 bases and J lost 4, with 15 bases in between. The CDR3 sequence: CASSNRAGAYNEQFF. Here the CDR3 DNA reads TGTGCCAGCAGCAACCGGGCAGGGGCTTACAATGAGCAGTTCTTC.

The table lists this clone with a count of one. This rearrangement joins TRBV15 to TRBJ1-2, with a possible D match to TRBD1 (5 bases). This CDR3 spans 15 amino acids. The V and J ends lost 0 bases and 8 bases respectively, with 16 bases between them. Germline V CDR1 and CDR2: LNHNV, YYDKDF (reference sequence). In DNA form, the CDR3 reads TGTGCCACCAGCAGAGACAGGGCCCCAGGGTACGGCTACACCTTC. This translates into CATSRDRAPGYGYTF.

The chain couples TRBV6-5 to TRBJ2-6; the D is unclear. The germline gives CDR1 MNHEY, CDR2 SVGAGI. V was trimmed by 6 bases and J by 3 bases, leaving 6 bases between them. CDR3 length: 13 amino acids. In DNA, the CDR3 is TGTGCCAGCAGGGTAGTTGGGGCCAACGTCCTGACTTTC. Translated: CASRVVGANVLTF.

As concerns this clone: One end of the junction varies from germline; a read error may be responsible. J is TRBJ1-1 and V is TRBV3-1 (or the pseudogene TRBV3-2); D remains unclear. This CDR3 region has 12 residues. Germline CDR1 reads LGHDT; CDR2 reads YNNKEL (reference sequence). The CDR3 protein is CASSQTATKAFF. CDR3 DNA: TGTGCCAGCAGCCAGACGGCCACTAAAGCTTTCTTT.

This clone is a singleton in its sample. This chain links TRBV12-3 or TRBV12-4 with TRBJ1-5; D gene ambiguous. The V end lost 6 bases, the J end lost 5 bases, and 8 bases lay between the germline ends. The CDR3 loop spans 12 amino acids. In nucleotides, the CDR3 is TGTGCCAGCAGCAACCGATATCAGCCCCAGCATTTT. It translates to CASSNRYQPQHF.

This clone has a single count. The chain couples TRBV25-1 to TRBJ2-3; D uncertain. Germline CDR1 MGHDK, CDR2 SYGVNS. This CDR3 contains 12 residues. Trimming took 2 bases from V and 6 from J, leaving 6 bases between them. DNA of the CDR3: TGTGCCAGCAGTGAAGATAGGGATACGCAGTATTTT. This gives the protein CASSEDRDTQYF.

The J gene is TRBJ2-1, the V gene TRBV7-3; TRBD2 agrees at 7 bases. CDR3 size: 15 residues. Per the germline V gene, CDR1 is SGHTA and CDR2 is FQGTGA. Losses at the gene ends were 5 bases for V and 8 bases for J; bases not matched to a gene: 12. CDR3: CASSPGLGSSYEQFF. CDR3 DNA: TGTGCCAGCAGCCCTGGACTAGGGTCATCGTATGAGCAGTTCTTC.

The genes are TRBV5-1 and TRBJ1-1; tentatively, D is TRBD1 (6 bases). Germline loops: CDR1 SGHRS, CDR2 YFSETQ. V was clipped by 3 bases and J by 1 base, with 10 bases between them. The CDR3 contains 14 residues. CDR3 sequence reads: CASSSGQKNTEAFF. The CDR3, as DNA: TGCGCCAGCAGCTCGGGACAAAAGAACACTGAAGCTTTCTTT.

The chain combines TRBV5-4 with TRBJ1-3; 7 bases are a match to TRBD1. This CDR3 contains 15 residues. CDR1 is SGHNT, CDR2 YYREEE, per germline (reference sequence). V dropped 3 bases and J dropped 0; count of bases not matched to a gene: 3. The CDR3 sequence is CASSYGQDSGNTIYF. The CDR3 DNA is TGTGCCAGCAGCTACGGACAGGACTCTGGAAACACCATATATTTT. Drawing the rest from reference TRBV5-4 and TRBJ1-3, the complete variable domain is ETGVTQSPTHLIKTRGQQVTLRCSSQSGHNTVSWYQQALGQGPQFIFQYYREEENGRGNFPPRFSGLQFPNYSSELNVNALELDDSALYLCASSYGQDSGNTIYFGEGSWLTVV.

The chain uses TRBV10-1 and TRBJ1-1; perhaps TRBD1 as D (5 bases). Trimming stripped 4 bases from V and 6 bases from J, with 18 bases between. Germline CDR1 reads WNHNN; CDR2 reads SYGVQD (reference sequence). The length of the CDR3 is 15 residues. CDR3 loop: CASSAQIVGAPEAFF. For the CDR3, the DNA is TGCGCCAGCAGTGCCCAGATTGTAGGGGCTCCTGAAGCTTTCTTT.

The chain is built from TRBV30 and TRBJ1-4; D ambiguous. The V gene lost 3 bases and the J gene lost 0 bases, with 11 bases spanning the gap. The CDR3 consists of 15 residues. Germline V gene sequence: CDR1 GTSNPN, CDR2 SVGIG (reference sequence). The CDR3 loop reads CAWRDDRTTNEKLFF. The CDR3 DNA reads TGTGCCTGGAGAGACGACCGCACAACTAATGAAAAACTGTTTTTT.

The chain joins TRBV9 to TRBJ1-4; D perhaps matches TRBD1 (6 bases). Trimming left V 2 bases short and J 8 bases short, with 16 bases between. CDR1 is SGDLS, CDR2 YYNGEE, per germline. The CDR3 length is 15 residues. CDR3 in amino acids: CASSVSIQGMEKLFF. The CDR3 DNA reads TGTGCCAGCAGCGTGTCGATACAGGGTATGGAAAAACTGTTTTTT.

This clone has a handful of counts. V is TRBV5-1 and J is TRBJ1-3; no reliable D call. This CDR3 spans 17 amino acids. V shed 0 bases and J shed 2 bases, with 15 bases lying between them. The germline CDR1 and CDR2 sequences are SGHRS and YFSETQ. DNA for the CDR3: TGCGCCAGCAGCTTGGATCCGGGTTCGAGAGCTGGAAACACCATATATTTT. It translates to CASSLDPGSRAGNTIYF.

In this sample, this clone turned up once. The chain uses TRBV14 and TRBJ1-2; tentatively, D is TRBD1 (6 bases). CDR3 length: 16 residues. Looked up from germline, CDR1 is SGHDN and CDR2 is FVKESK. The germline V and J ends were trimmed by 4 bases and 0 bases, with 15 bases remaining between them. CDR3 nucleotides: TGTGCCAGCAGCCCAAGAACAGGGTTAGCTAACTATGGCTACACCTTC. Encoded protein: CASSPRTGLANYGYTF.

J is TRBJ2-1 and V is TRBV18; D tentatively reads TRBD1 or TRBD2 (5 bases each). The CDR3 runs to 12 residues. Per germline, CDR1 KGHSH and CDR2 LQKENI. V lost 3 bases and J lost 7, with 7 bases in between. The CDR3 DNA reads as TGTGCCAGCTCACCCGAGGGGAATGAGCAGTTCTTC. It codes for CASSPEGNEQFF.

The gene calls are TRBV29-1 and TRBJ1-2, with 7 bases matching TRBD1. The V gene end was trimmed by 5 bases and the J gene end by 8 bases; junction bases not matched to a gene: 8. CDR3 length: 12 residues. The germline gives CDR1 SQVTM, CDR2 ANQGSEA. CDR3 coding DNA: TGCAGCGTTTCCGGGACAGCTAAGGGCTACACCTTC. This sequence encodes CSVSGTAKGYTF.

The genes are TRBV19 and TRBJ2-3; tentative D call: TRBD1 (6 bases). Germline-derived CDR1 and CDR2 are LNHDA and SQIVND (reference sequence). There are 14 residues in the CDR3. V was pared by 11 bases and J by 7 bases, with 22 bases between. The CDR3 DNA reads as TGTGCCTCGAGCCGGGACAAAAATTGGAATACGCAGTATTTT. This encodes CASSRDKNWNTQYF.

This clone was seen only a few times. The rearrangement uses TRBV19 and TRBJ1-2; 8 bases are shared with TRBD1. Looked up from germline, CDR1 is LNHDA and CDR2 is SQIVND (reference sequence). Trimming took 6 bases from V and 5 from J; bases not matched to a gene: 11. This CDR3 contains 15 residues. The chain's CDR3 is CASRATGAPGYGYTF. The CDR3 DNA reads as TGTGCCAGTAGGGCGACAGGGGCCCCGGGATATGGCTACACCTTC.

The CDR3, as DNA: TGTGCCAGCAGTGGTCAGCGACGGCCCCAAGAGACCCAGTACTTC. This encodes CASSGQRRPQETQYF. The chain carries TRBV2 and TRBJ2-5, with D uncertain. The CDR3 length is 15 residues. The V end was cut by 4 bases, the J end by 1 base, with 13 bases between. Germline V CDR1 and CDR2: SNHLY, FYNNEI.

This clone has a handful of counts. DNA of the CDR3: TGTGCCAGCAGTTCTTTTCGACAGTCCTCAGCTAACTATGGCTACACCTTC. This codes for CASSSFRQSSANYGYTF. The chain employs TRBV28 and TRBJ1-2; D is possibly TRBD1 (5 bases). V lost 4 bases and J lost 0, with 18 bases in between. Germline CDR1 reads MDHEN; CDR2 reads SYDVKM. CDR3 length equals 17 residues.

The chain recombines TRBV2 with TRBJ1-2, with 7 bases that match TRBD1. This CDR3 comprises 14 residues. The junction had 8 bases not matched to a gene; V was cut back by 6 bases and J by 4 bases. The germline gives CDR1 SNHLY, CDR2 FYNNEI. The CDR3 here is CASRGRDSLYGYTF. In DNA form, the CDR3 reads TGTGCCAGCAGGGGGAGGGACAGCCTCTATGGCTACACCTTC. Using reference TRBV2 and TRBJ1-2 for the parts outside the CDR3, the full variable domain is EPEVTQTPSHQVTQMGQEVILRCVPISNHLYFYWYRQILGQKVEFLVSFYNNEISEKSEIFDDQFSVERPDGSNFTLKIRSTKLEDSAMYFCASRGRDSLYGYTFGSGTRLTVV.